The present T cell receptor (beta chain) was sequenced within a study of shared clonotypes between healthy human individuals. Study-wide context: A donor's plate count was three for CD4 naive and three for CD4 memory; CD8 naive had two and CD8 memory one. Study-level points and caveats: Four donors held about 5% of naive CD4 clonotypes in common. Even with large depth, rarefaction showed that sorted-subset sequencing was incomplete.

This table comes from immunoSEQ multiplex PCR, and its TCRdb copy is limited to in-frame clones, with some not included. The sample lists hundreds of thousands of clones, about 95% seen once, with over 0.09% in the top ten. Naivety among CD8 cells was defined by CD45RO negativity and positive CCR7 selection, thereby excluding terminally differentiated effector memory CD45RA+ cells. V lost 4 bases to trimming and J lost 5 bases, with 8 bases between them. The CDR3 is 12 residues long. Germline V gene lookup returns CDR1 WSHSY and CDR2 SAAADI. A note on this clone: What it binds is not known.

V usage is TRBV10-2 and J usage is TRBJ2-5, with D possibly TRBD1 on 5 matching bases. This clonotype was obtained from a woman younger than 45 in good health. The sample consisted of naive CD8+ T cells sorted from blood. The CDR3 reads CASSVGAETQYF. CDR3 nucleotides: TGCGCCAGCAGTGTAGGGGCCGAGACCCAGTACTTC.